The 23 T cell receptor beta chains listed next were all sequenced from one sample in a study of T cells in Graves' hyperthyroidism and ophthalmopathy. Regions amplified from RNA transcripts were the TCR beta CDR3 regions. A first-round RT-PCR of the TCR CDR3 used the HTBI primer set. MiXCR, applied by TCRdb to the multiplex PCR reads, yields one record per CDR3 protein. The sample has hundreds of thousands of distinct CDR3 sequences, approximately 40% seen once. Sequences were obtained from blood. Source of these receptors: a man aged 18 to 30 with Graves' hyperthyroidism.

This clonotype was seen repeatedly, ten times or more. J is TRBJ2-7 and V is TRBV24-1, with D uncertain. The germline gives CDR1 KGHDR, CDR2 SFDVKD. This CDR3 contains 14 residues. The germline V and J ends were trimmed by 8 bases and 0 bases, with 13 bases remaining between them. Here the CDR3 reads CATTSGRPSYEQYF. The CDR3 DNA sequence: TGTGCCACCACCTCTGGACGGCCCTCCTACGAGCAGTACTTC.

The chain employs TRBV5-1 and TRBJ2-7; TRBD2 is a possible D gene (6 bases). V was clipped by 4 bases and J by 7 bases, with 18 bases between them. Germline loops: CDR1 SGHRS, CDR2 YFSETQ. This CDR3 spans 14 amino acids. CDR3 in amino acids: CASSGGTAPREQYF. CDR3 coding DNA: TGCGCCAGCAGCGGAGGGACGGCTCCTAGAGAGCAGTACTTC.

This clonotype was counted many times. V and J are TRBV7-6 and TRBJ2-7; tentative D call: TRBD1 (6 bases). This CDR3 contains 14 residues. Looked up from germline, CDR1 is SGHVS and CDR2 is FNYEAQ. Deletions cut 5 bases from V and 2 bases from J, with 13 bases between. The CDR3 sequence is CASSPRGGPYEQYF. In nucleotides, the CDR3 is TGTGCCAGCAGCCCCAGAGGGGGTCCCTACGAGCAGTACTTC.

There are many counts of this clonotype. The V and J genes are TRBV9 and TRBJ1-4; 10 positions agree with TRBD1. Germline V gene sequence: CDR1 SGDLS, CDR2 YYNGEE. Trimming removed 0 bases from V and 2 bases from J; junction bases left unmatched: 7. The CDR3 covers 18 residues. The CDR3 is CASSVGIGTGVTNEKLFF. In nucleotides, the CDR3 is TGTGCCAGCAGCGTAGGGATTGGGACAGGGGTCACTAATGAAAAACTGTTTTTT.

This clonotype was seen a few times. The V and J genes are TRBV9 and TRBJ1-1; D uncertain. The CDR3 spans 12 residues. In germline, CDR1 is SGDLS, CDR2 YYNGEE. V dropped 5 bases and J dropped 8 bases, with 13 bases sitting between them. CDR3 sequence (DNA): TGTGCCAGCAGTGGACCGGGGATAGAAGCTTTCTTT. Protein product: CASSGPGIEAFF.

This clonotype was seen many times. The rearrangement uses TRBV10-1 and TRBJ1-1; D unresolved. Germline V gene sequence: CDR1 WNHNN, CDR2 SYGVQD (reference sequence). Trimming removed 4 bases from V and 1 base from J, with 4 bases in between. This CDR3 region has 12 residues. CDR3 loop: CASSGPNTEAFF. The CDR3 DNA follows: TGCGCCAGCAGTGGGCCGAACACTGAAGCTTTCTTT.

This clonotype was counted a single time. A much larger clone lies one base from this, so it may be a read error. The chain links TRBV5-5 to TRBJ1-6, with D possibly matching TRBD1 (5 bases). This CDR3 is built from 15 residues. The germline V gene encodes CDR1 SGHKS and CDR2 YYEKEE (reference sequence). Here the CDR3 reads CAGSLVQGAASPLHF. In DNA, the CDR3 is TGTGCCGGCAGCTTGGTTCAGGGCGCAGCTTCACCCCTCCACTTT.

This clonotype showed up just a few times. V gene TRBV20-1 combines with J gene TRBJ1-1, with a tentative D call TRBD1 (5 bases). Germline lookup yields CDR1 DFQATT and CDR2 SNEGSKA (reference sequence). The CDR3 extends over 18 amino acids. Between the trimmed V and J ends, which lost 0 bases and 0 bases, there was a span of 20 bases. For the CDR3, the DNA is TGCAGTGCTAGAGACCAGAACCCCTGGGCAGGGATGAACACTGAAGCTTTCTTT. Translation: CSARDQNPWAGMNTEAFF.

The table lists this clonotype with a few counts. This chain joins TRBV20-1 and TRBJ1-1; 8 nucleotides match TRBD1. Germline CDR1 is DFQATT and CDR2 is SNEGSKA (reference sequence). The CDR3 consists of 14 residues. V lost 0 bases, J lost 6 bases, and 6 bases stayed unmatched. This CDR3 reads CSARDTQGVPEAFF. In nucleotides, the CDR3 is TGCAGTGCTAGAGATACACAGGGGGTCCCTGAAGCTTTCTTT.

The gene calls are TRBV5-8 and TRBJ1-2; TRBD1 matches 7 bases. Germline CDR1 reads SGHTS; CDR2 reads YDEGEE. The CDR3 covers 14 residues. The J segment lost 5 bases and the V segment lost 3 bases, leaving 7 bases of the junction unmatched. The CDR3 coding sequence is TGTGCCAGCAGCTGGGGACAGAATGGGTATGGCTACACCTTC. Protein sequence: CASSWGQNGYGYTF.

V is TRBV20-1 and J is TRBJ2-7; perhaps TRBD1 as D (6 bases). Germline V gives CDR1 DFQATT, CDR2 SNEGSKA (reference sequence). Deletions cut 3 bases from V and 3 bases from J, with 18 bases between. The CDR3 covers 15 residues. The CDR3 is CSARGRDTSIYEQYF. The DNA for the CDR3 is TGCAGTGCTAGGGGAAGGGACACCAGTATCTACGAGCAGTACTTC.

This clonotype has a count of ten or more. The chain carries TRBV2 and TRBJ2-5; TRBD1 matches at 8 bases. The germline gives CDR1 SNHLY, CDR2 FYNNEI. The trim removed 6 bases at V and 4 bases at J, leaving 4 bases unmatched. This CDR3 has 13 amino acids. CDR3 protein: CASSRQGTETQYF. The DNA of the CDR3 is TGTGCCAGCAGCCGACAGGGGACAGAGACCCAGTACTTC.

This clonotype was detected ten times or more. The CDR3 sequence: CASSEGGYTEAFF. The CDR3 DNA reads TGTGCCAGCAGCGAAGGGGGATACACTGAAGCTTTCTTT. This chain joins TRBV14 and TRBJ1-1; a possible D gene is TRBD1 (6 bases). Germline CDR1 is SGHDN and CDR2 is FVKESK. The V gene lost 5 bases and the J gene lost 3 bases, with 10 bases spanning the gap. This CDR3 contains 13 residues.

The chain carries TRBV29-1 and TRBJ1-1, with no clear D. The V gene lost 3 bases and the J gene lost 7 bases, with 9 bases spanning the gap. The germline V gene has CDR1 SQVTM and CDR2 ANQGSEA. This CDR3 has 11 residues. The CDR3 DNA is TGCAGCGTTGATGTGCCAGGTGAAGCTTTCTTT. Its translation is CSVDVPGEAFF.

This chain links TRBV7-4 with TRBJ1-6; the D is unclear. The germline CDR1 and CDR2 sequences are SGHVT and SQSDAQ. This CDR3 comprises 14 residues. V gave up 7 bases and J gave up 8 bases, with 15 bases separating them. CDR3 sequence reads: CASTRDGRDSPLHF. The CDR3, as DNA: TGTGCCAGCACCAGAGACGGAAGGGATTCACCCCTCCACTTT.

The chain is built from TRBV29-1 and TRBJ1-1; perhaps TRBD1 as D (6 bases). This CDR3 has 12 residues. Germline CDR1 is SQVTM and CDR2 is ANQGSEA. The CDR3 DNA is TGCAGTGACGGGCAGGGGAGGACTGAAGCTTTCTTT. This sequence encodes CSDGQGRTEAFF.

CDR3 in DNA: TGTGCCAGCAGTTTCCATAGGACAGGGACCTACGAGCAGTACTTC. Translating it yields CASSFHRTGTYEQYF. The chain has TRBV6-1 and TRBJ2-7, with 8 bases that match TRBD1. The junction had 8 bases not matched to a gene; V was cut back by 5 bases and J by 2 bases. The CDR3 is 15 amino acids. Germline lookup yields CDR1 MNHNS and CDR2 SASEGT.

The chain couples TRBV4-1 to TRBJ2-5; D possibly uses TRBD1 or TRBD2 (5 bases each). V lost 4 bases, J lost 5 bases, and 20 bases lay in between. The CDR3 totals 16 residues. CDR1 and CDR2 from the germline V gene are MGHRA and YSYEKL. The CDR3 loop is CASSLLRGHQEETQYF. CDR3 coding DNA: TGCGCCAGCAGCCTCCTCCGGGGCCACCAGGAGGAGACCCAGTACTTC.

This clonotype appeared a few times. The V and J genes are TRBV4-1 and TRBJ1-3, with D unclear. The V end lost 6 bases, the J end lost 1 base, and 10 bases lay between the germline ends. Germline CDR1 is MGHRA and CDR2 is YSYEKL. The CDR3 is 14 residues long. In DNA form, the CDR3 reads TGCGCCAGCAGTCCTATGGGGTCTGGAAACACCATATATTTT. Translated: CASSPMGSGNTIYF.

This clonotype has a count of ten or more. The rearrangement links TRBV10-2 to TRBJ1-5; 8 bases map to TRBD1. Trimming took 6 bases from V and 3 from J; bases not matched to a gene: 7. The CDR3 is made up of 15 amino acids. Germline CDR1 is WSHSY and CDR2 is SAAADI. CDR3 nucleotides: TGCGCCAGCAGGGGCGGACAGGGCCCCAATCAGCCCCAGCATTTT. It translates to CASRGGQGPNQPQHF.

CDR3 bases: TGTGCCAGCGGCGGGGGGGGCAATCAGCCCCAGTACTTC. Protein sequence: CASGGGGNQPQYF. The genes are TRBV12-3 or TRBV12-4 and TRBJ2-5, with 9 bases matching TRBD2. CDR3 length equals 13 residues. The V gene end was trimmed by 8 bases and the J gene end by 9 bases; junction bases not matched to a gene: 10.

This clonotype is a singleton in its sample. Germline and junction disagree at one end, which may indicate a read error. The V and J genes are TRBV7-2 and TRBJ1-1, with 8 bases aligning to TRBD1. The CDR3 has 11 amino acids. The germline V gene encodes CDR1 SGHTA and CDR2 FQGNSA. CDR3 bases: TGTGCCAGCAGCCCTAGGCAGGGGGCTGTCTTT. As protein: CASSPRQGAVF.

The chain recombines TRBV19 with TRBJ2-5; 10 positions match TRBD2. This CDR3 comprises 15 residues. Germline V CDR1 and CDR2: LNHDA, SQIVND (reference sequence). The ends lost 3 bases at V and 7 bases at J; junction bases unmatched: 8. The CDR3 sequence: CASSIGLAGEGTQYF. The DNA of the CDR3 is TGTGCCAGTAGTATTGGTCTAGCGGGAGAAGGGACCCAGTACTTC.